This TCR beta chain was obtained from a study of identical twins (dated by TCRdb to about 2016). With respect to the entire study: TCR alpha and beta repertoires from monozygotic twins, unrelated adults of various ages and cord blood were deep-sequenced to test whether fetal clonotypes persist. Replicate twin experiments were performed at different times using different library preparation protocols to rule out contamination.

All donors were healthy Caucasians. The study also sequenced three unrelated non-twin adults: a male aged 18 to 30, a male aged 50 to 60 and a female aged 50 to 60. Miltenyi CD45RO+ enrichment and human naive T-cell isolation kits were used to isolate memory (CD45RO+) and naive T cells from PBMC. The library relied on 5' RACE. TCRdb names Illumina HiSeq 2000 as the instrument used. A universal primer binding site was introduced by template switching, and a unique molecular identifier was present in the final cDNA, enabling accurate counting of TCR cDNA molecules. Specific primers in the conserved constant-segment region were used to synthesize first-strand cDNA for the TCR alpha and beta chains. To control for contamination, each cDNA library was double barcoded with a SMART-Mk sample barcode plus Illumina barcodes. Two successive PCR steps introduced TruSeq adapter sequences along with Illumina sample barcodes. The TCR alpha and beta cDNA libraries were sequenced on the Illumina HiSeq platform using custom primers. For the original study's pipeline: Raw reads were processed with MiGEC to extract unique molecular identifiers, and MiXCR was used to determine CDR3 positions. For each individual, recombination models were inferred using an EM algorithm with the repgenHMM and IGoR tools. The analysis of shared clonotypes was done with the tcR package in R, with sharing normalized by the product of cloneset sizes. Out-of-frame nonproductive sequences were analyzed to study raw recombination free of thymic and clonal selection effects. Through fastp at Q25 and MiXCR, TCRdb rebuilt clones from the public reads, retaining in-frame beta chains. Duplicate CDR3 protein sequences are folded into a single record with the most common DNA and genes. In this record, the V and J calls reflect TCRdb's handling and not the investigators' own analysis. The sample table contains approximately 670,000 distinct CDR3 sequences; only one count was recorded for 6.1% of them. 1.5% to 2% of the sample comes from the top ten.

Only a few counts were recorded for this clonotype. Its antigen remains unidentified. Within one base of it there is no much larger clone, and no base qualities were kept. Including cysteine and phenylalanine, the CDR3 has 15 amino acids. This entry keeps only the CDR3 DNA: 45 bases, framed from base 1. Unmatched junction bases come to 6, with V trimmed by 3 bases and J by 5 bases. The germline V gene encodes CDR1 SGHVS and CDR2 FQNEAQ. Overall study results and their limits: Because the same donors could not be followed over many years, conclusions were based on cross-sectional statistical analysis. Abundant cord blood beta clonotypes had fewer insertions, young adult naive repertoires showed a similar but weaker trend, and memory repertoires showed no such trend. Excess twin sharing in beta out-of-frame sequences was weaker because fewer shared sequences lowered the signal-to-noise ratio. Out-of-frame TCR alpha sharing in monozygotic twins was systematically underestimated by recombination models, whereas sharing between unrelated individuals was in agreement with the recombination models. Compared with coincidental sharing between unrelated individuals, out-of-frame TCR alpha sequences shared between twins had an excess of sequences with low generation probability. Zero-insertion analyses could be partly confounded by invariant T cells such as MAIT and iNKT, though diverse VJ usage argued against such confounding for most clonotypes.

Sequencing input: naive T cells sorted from blood. The cell subset or site label on this specimen signifies: cells isolated with a human naive T-cell isolation kit. The source is a man between 18 and 29 years old in good health. The rearranged chain carries TRBV7-8 and TRBJ2-5; TRBD2 matches 10 bases in the middle. The sequenced DNA: TGTGCCAGCAGCTTCAGCGGGAGGGCCGGGGAGACCCAGTACTTC. Its translation reads: CASSFSGRAGETQYF.